Following are 20 T cell receptor beta chains from one sample sequenced in a study of OX40 agonist ivuxolimab in advanced cancers. The data were produced by immunoSEQ multiplex PCR, yet TCRdb's version contains in-frame clones alone and is incomplete. The data show around 50,000 clones, with around 90% seen just once and roughly 43% held by the top ten. The sequenced sample was CD4+ or CD8+ T cells sorted from blood, obtained in a trial of the OX40 agonist ivuxolimab. All receptors come from an adult with an advanced solid tumor such as melanoma, head and neck, liver or kidney cancer.

V gene TRBV4-3 combines with J gene TRBJ1-2; possibly TRBD1 for D (6 bases). The CDR3 sequence is 17 residues long. Trimming removed 3 bases at V and 2 bases at J, with 19 bases between. In germline, CDR1 is LGHNA, CDR2 YSLEER. CDR3 protein: CASSQEKTTGANYGYTF. The CDR3 nucleotides are TGCGCCAGCAGCCAGGAAAAAACGACAGGAGCAAACTATGGCTACACCTTC.

The chain uses TRBV7-6 and TRBJ2-7; unclear D gene. The CDR3 is 14 residues long. The V gene's germline CDR1 is SGHVS and CDR2 FNYEAQ. V lost 1 base and J 5 bases, leaving 12 bases between the germline ends. The CDR3 sequence is CASSLGSGYNEQYF. The CDR3 nucleotides read TGTGCCAGCAGCTTAGGGTCCGGGTACAACGAGCAGTACTTC. The full variable domain, with the rest looked up from reference TRBV7-6 and TRBJ2-7, is GAGVSQSPRYKVTKRGQDVALRCDPISGHVSLYWYRQALGQGPEFLTYFNYEAQQDKSGLPNDRFSAERPEGSISTLTIQRTEQRDSAMYRCASSLGSGYNEQYFGPGTRLTVT.

This clone was counted between two and nine times. The chain employs TRBV28 and TRBJ1-1; D gene uncertain. The CDR3 extends over 17 amino acids. The ends were cut back, 3 bases at V and 1 base at J, with 18 bases in the middle. Germline values: CDR1 MDHEN, CDR2 SYDVKM. The CDR3 DNA reads as TGTGCCAGCAGTTTGATGGGGAGACTCGGGGAGAACACTGAAGCTTTCTTT. It codes for CASSLMGRLGENTEAFF.

J is TRBJ2-3 and V is TRBV27; perhaps TRBD1 as D (5 bases). This CDR3 spans 14 amino acids. V was shortened by 5 bases and J by 6 bases, with 15 bases between the two germline ends. Germline V gene lookup returns CDR1 MNHEY and CDR2 SMNVEV (reference sequence). The CDR3 DNA reads as TGTGCCAGCAGTCCAGGGCTGGGGCATGATACGCAGTATTTT. Translation: CASSPGLGHDTQYF.

This clone has a handful of counts. V and J are TRBV4-3 and TRBJ1-1; D is perhaps TRBD1 (5 bases). Trimming cost V 4 bases and J 6 bases, with 15 bases left between them. Germline V gene sequence: CDR1 LGHNA, CDR2 YSLEER. This CDR3 region has 14 residues. The CDR3 spells CASSLRTGVPEAFF. DNA for the CDR3: TGCGCCAGCAGCCTAAGGACGGGGGTCCCTGAAGCTTTCTTT.

The J gene is TRBJ2-7, the V gene TRBV11-3, with 10 nucleotides matching TRBD1. The CDR3 sequence is 15 residues long. CDR1 is SGHNT, CDR2 YENEEA, per germline. Trimming cost V 6 bases and J 3 bases; bases outside gene matches: 8. CDR3 residues: CASSSSGTGDYEQYF. For the CDR3, the DNA is TGTGCCAGCAGTTCTTCCGGGACAGGGGACTACGAGCAGTACTTC.

V is TRBV19 and J is TRBJ2-3; the match to TRBD1 covers 9 bases. Trimming took 0 bases from V and 2 from J; bases not matched to a gene: 6. The CDR3 runs to 17 residues. CDR1 and CDR2 from the germline V gene are LNHDA and SQIVND (reference sequence). CDR3 sequence reads: CASSIDPDRGDTDTQYF. CDR3 bases: TGTGCCAGTAGTATAGATCCGGACAGGGGAGACACAGATACGCAGTATTTT. Filled out from reference TRBV19 and TRBJ2-3, the complete variable domain reads DGGITQSPKYLFRKEGQNVTLSCEQNLNHDAMYWYRQDPGQGLRLIYYSQIVNDFQKGDIAEGYSVSREKKESFPLTVTSAQKNPTAFYLCASSIDPDRGDTDTQYFGPGTRLTVL.

The chain combines TRBV7-9 with TRBJ2-1, with no clear D. There are 13 residues in the CDR3. The germline gives CDR1 SEHNR, CDR2 FQNEAQ (reference sequence). V dropped 2 bases and J dropped 8 bases, with 10 bases sitting between them. The CDR3 loop reads CASSLSPLHEQFF. CDR3 DNA sequence: TGTGCCAGCAGCTTAAGCCCCTTACATGAGCAGTTCTTC.

V is TRBV7-6 and J is TRBJ1-3; D remains ambiguous. This CDR3 is built from 16 residues. Trimming took 1 base from V and 2 from J, leaving 12 bases between them. From germline, CDR1 is SGHVS and CDR2 FNYEAQ. The CDR3 reads CASSLGEDGTGNTIYF. The CDR3 DNA is TGTGCCAGCAGCTTAGGGGAGGACGGCACTGGAAACACCATATATTTT.

The chain uses TRBV6-5 and TRBJ1-1; D uncertain. CDR3 size: 13 residues. V lost 4 bases and J 4 bases, leaving 10 bases between the germline ends. The germline V gene encodes CDR1 MNHEY and CDR2 SVGAGI. The DNA of the CDR3 is TGTGCCAGCAGTTTGTCTGAGGGCACTGAAGCTTTCTTT. Amino acids: CASSLSEGTEAFF.

V and J are TRBV4-1 and TRBJ1-2, with D perhaps matching TRBD1 (6 bases). This CDR3 region has 13 residues. Looked up from germline, CDR1 is MGHRA and CDR2 is YSYEKL. Trimming took off 0 bases at V and 8 bases at J, with 10 bases between the two ends. CDR3 in DNA: TGCGCCAGCAGCCAAGAGGCAGGGGAAGGCTACACCTTC. Amino acids: CASSQEAGEGYTF.

This clone was observed a single time. The V call is TRBV11-2, the J call TRBJ2-1, with D perhaps TRBD1 (5 bases). The germline CDR1 and CDR2 sequences are SGHAT and FQNNGV. The V and J ends lost 5 bases and 0 bases respectively, with 14 bases between them. The CDR3 extends over 16 amino acids. The CDR3 loop reads CASSGYRPSSYNEQFF. As DNA, the CDR3 is TGTGCCAGCAGCGGATACAGGCCCAGCTCCTACAATGAGCAGTTCTTC.

The chain has TRBV15 and TRBJ1-5, with 7 bases matching TRBD1. Per the germline V gene, CDR1 is LNHNV and CDR2 is YYDKDF (reference sequence). The length of the CDR3 is 15 residues. Trimming took 5 bases from V and 2 from J; bases not matched to a gene: 6. The CDR3: CATSPTGDGNQPQHF. CDR3 sequence (DNA): TGTGCCACCAGCCCCACAGGGGACGGCAATCAGCCCCAGCATTTT.

The V call is TRBV7-2, the J call TRBJ1-4; D perhaps matches TRBD1 (5 bases). Deletions cut 1 base from V and 5 bases from J, with 11 bases between. The V gene's germline CDR1 is SGHTA and CDR2 FQGNSA. CDR3 length: 15 amino acids. The CDR3 DNA reads TGTGCCAGCAGCTTAGGCTGGGGCGTGAATGAAAAACTGTTTTTT. Its protein is CASSLGWGVNEKLFF. The complete variable domain, with remaining parts taken from reference TRBV7-2 and TRBJ1-4, reads GAGVSQSPSNKVTEKGKDVELRCDPISGHTALYWYRQSLGQGLEFLIYFQGNSAPDKSGLPSDRFSAERTGGSVSTLTIQRTQQEDSAVYLCASSLGWGVNEKLFFGSGTQLSVL.

The rearrangement links TRBV6-5 to TRBJ1-1; 8 bases match TRBD1. The ends lost 0 bases at V and 5 bases at J; junction bases unmatched: 5. The CDR3 has 15 residues. From germline, CDR1 is MNHEY and CDR2 SVGAGI. The CDR3 coding sequence is TGTGCCAGCAGTTACTCTAACAGGGGGGGTACTGAAGCTTTCTTT. Protein product: CASSYSNRGGTEAFF.

The rearrangement joins TRBV7-6 to TRBJ2-3; D possibly corresponds to TRBD1 (6 bases). The CDR3 length is 18 residues. Trimming removed 4 bases at V and 0 bases at J, with 20 bases between. Germline CDR1 is SGHVS and CDR2 is FNYEAQ. CDR3 protein: CASSSPPKQGASTDTQYF. The CDR3 region has the DNA TGTGCCAGCAGCTCGCCACCCAAACAGGGAGCTAGCACAGATACGCAGTATTTT. The full variable domain, completed using reference TRBV7-6 and TRBJ2-3, is GAGVSQSPRYKVTKRGQDVALRCDPISGHVSLYWYRQALGQGPEFLTYFNYEAQQDKSGLPNDRFSAERPEGSISTLTIQRTEQRDSAMYRCASSSPPKQGASTDTQYFGPGTRLTVL.

The J gene is TRBJ2-7, the V gene TRBV7-2; a possible D gene is TRBD2 (5 bases). The CDR3 sequence is 14 residues long. Trimming removed 5 bases from V and 3 bases from J, with 14 bases in between. CDR1 is SGHTA, CDR2 FQGNSA, per germline. The CDR3, as DNA: TGTGCCAGCAGCCCCCATCCGGGGAACTACGAGCAGTACTTC. Translation: CASSPHPGNYEQYF. The whole variable domain, filled in from reference TRBV7-2 and TRBJ2-7, reads GAGVSQSPSNKVTEKGKDVELRCDPISGHTALYWYRQSLGQGLEFLIYFQGNSAPDKSGLPSDRFSAERTGGSVSTLTIQRTQQEDSAVYLCASSPHPGNYEQYFGPGTRLTVT.

The chain recombines TRBV18 with TRBJ2-1; no clear D. V lost 4 bases and J lost 6, with 4 bases in between. The CDR3 has 11 residues. CDR1 KGHSH and CDR2 LQKENI come from the germline V gene. The CDR3 DNA follows: TGTGCCAGCTCACGGGGCAATGAGCAGTTCTTC. Translating gives CASSRGNEQFF.

The rearrangement joins TRBV4-1 to TRBJ2-3; TRBD2 might be the D (6 bases). The germline V gene has CDR1 MGHRA and CDR2 YSYEKL. Between the trimmed V and J ends, which lost 0 bases and 0 bases, there was a span of 13 bases. This CDR3 region has 17 residues. CDR3 protein: CASSQDSYGGSTDTQYF. The CDR3 region has the DNA TGCGCCAGCAGCCAAGATTCGTACGGGGGAAGCACAGATACGCAGTATTTT.

The chain recombines TRBV29-1 with TRBJ2-2; 10 positions agree with TRBD2. Germline CDR1 reads SQVTM; CDR2 reads ANQGSEA. The CDR3 totals 13 residues. Trimming at V came to 6 bases and at J to 5 bases, leaving 3 bases not matched to a gene. The CDR3 region is CSVKGLATGELFF. DNA of the CDR3: TGCAGCGTAAAGGGACTAGCGACCGGGGAGCTGTTTTTT.